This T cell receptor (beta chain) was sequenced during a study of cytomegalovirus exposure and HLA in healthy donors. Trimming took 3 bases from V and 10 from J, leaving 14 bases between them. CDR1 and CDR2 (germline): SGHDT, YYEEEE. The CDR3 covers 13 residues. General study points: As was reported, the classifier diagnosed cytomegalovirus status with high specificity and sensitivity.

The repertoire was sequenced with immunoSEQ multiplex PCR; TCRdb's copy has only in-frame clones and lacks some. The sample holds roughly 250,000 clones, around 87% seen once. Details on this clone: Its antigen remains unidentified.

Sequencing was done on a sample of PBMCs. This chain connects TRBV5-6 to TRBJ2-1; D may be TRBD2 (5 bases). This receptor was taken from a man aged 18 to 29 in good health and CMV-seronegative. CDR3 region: CASSSTRAGEQFF. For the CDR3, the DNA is TGTGCCAGCAGCTCAACTAGGGCGGGCGAGCAGTTCTTC. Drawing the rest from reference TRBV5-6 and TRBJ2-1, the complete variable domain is DAGVTQSPTHLIKTRGQQVTLRCSPKSGHDTVSWYQQALGQGPQFIFQYYEEEERQRGNFPDRFSGHQFPNYSSELNVNALLLGDSALYLCASSSTRAGEQFFGPGTRLTVL.